One sample yielded the 18 T cell receptor beta chains listed below, sequenced in a study of blood T cell repertoires in COVID-19. Profiled with immunoSEQ multiplex PCR; TCRdb holds only in-frame clones, not every one. The table includes some 200,000 clones, roughly 76% detected once. Sequenced sample: peripheral blood. Source of these receptors: a woman at least 80 years old with COVID-19, enrolled during active disease.

A few counts support this clone. This rearrangement joins TRBV19 to TRBJ2-7; 10 bases fit TRBD1. The CDR3 has 15 amino acids. V lost 1 base, J lost 3 bases, and 3 bases stayed unmatched. Germline V CDR1 and CDR2: LNHDA, SQIVND (reference sequence). The CDR3 DNA follows: TGTGCCAGTAGTATAGGGGGGACAGGGGACTACGAGCAGTACTTC. As protein: CASSIGGTGDYEQYF.

In the case of this clone: This CDR3 fails to terminate in the conserved phenylalanine or tryptophan, so it likely reflects a read error. The DNA is left out, because the CDR3 cannot be placed on it with certainty; the CDR3 is given as TCRdb lists it. This sequence joins TRBV30 and TRBJ1-2; TRBD1, the D gene given by the table, was not confirmed from the DNA. Germline V lookup: CDR1 GTSNPN, CDR2 SVGIG (reference sequence). The CDR3 adds up to 13 amino acids, both ends counted. The CDR3 sequence is CAWSVAGTGIFFS.

This chain connects TRBV7-9 to TRBJ2-5, with 8 bases lining up with TRBD1. CDR1 and CDR2 from the germline V gene are SEHNR and FQNEAQ (reference sequence). This CDR3 has 16 residues. With 5 bases clipped from V and 1 base from J, the junction kept 9 bases outside the gene matches. CDR3 in amino acids: CASSLDRGRGQETQYF. CDR3 DNA sequence: TGTGCCAGCAGCCTAGACAGGGGACGAGGCCAAGAGACCCAGTACTTC.

Here the CDR3 reads CASSPLPGQGDEKLFF. As DNA, the CDR3 is TGTGCCAGCAGCCCACTACCGGGACAGGGGGACGAAAAACTGTTTTTT. The J gene is TRBJ1-4, the V gene TRBV3-1 (or the pseudogene TRBV3-2), with 11 nucleotides matching TRBD1. This CDR3 has 16 residues. V shed 4 bases, J shed 8 bases, and the junction held 9 bases outside the gene matches. CDR1 is LGHDT, CDR2 YNNKEL, per germline (reference sequence).

The rearrangement links TRBV6-5 to TRBJ2-1, with D unresolved. V gave up 5 bases and J gave up 0 bases, with 8 bases separating them. There are 14 residues in the CDR3. Germline CDR1 is MNHEY and CDR2 is SVGAGI. Written as DNA, the CDR3 is TGTGCCAGCAGTACCCGCGGCTCCTACAATGAGCAGTTCTTC. Residues: CASSTRGSYNEQFF.

Turning to this clone: One junction end does not reproduce the germline sequence, and a read error may be involved. This CDR3 reads CASSLELGGGWHF. The CDR3 coding sequence is TGCGCCAGCAGCTTGGAGCTAGGGGGGGGGTGGCACTTC. This chain connects TRBV5-1 to TRBJ2-7; D perhaps matches TRBD2 (7 bases). Germline CDR1 is SGHRS and CDR2 is YFSETQ. CDR3 length equals 13 residues.

The J gene is TRBJ2-7, the V gene TRBV7-2; 10 bases map to TRBD2. The CDR3 has 13 amino acids. The germline V gene encodes CDR1 SGHTA and CDR2 FQGNSA. Losses at the gene ends were 10 bases for V and 7 bases for J; bases not matched to a gene: 10. The CDR3 sequence is CATKMGLAREQYF. CDR3 bases: TGTGCCACCAAAATGGGACTAGCGCGTGAGCAGTACTTC.

This clone was seen many times. V gene TRBV3-1 (or the pseudogene TRBV3-2) combines with J gene TRBJ2-7; 14 nucleotides agree with TRBD2. The V gene end was trimmed by 2 bases and the J gene end by 6 bases; junction bases not matched to a gene: 3. Germline V gene sequence: CDR1 LGHDT, CDR2 YNNKEL (reference sequence). CDR3 length equals 15 residues. The CDR3 here is CASSQLGTSGSEQYF. DNA of the CDR3: TGTGCCAGCAGCCAACTCGGGACTAGCGGGAGCGAGCAGTACTTC.

This clone was detected a few times. This sequence joins TRBV5-6 and TRBJ1-5; D is unresolved. V lost 4 bases, J lost 7 bases, and 15 bases lay in between. Germline CDR1 SGHDT, CDR2 YYEEEE. The CDR3 length is 14 residues. The CDR3 region is CASSRLGLRQPQHF. DNA for the CDR3: TGTGCCAGCAGCCGCTTGGGTTTGAGGCAGCCCCAGCATTTT.

V gene TRBV27 combines with J gene TRBJ2-2; D unclear. The CDR3 totals 17 residues. Germline V lookup: CDR1 MNHEY, CDR2 SMNVEV (reference sequence). Trimming left V 2 bases short and J 4 bases short, with 17 bases between. The CDR3 loop reads CASSLHYGQAVTGELFF. The CDR3 nucleotides are TGTGCCAGCAGTTTACATTATGGGCAGGCCGTCACCGGGGAGCTGTTTTTT.

The V and J genes are TRBV27 and TRBJ1-5; D uncertain. This CDR3 has 15 amino acids. CDR1 is MNHEY and CDR2 is SMNVEV in the germline V gene (reference sequence). The ends were cut back, 6 bases at V and 7 bases at J, with 19 bases in the middle. Written as DNA, the CDR3 is TGTGCCAGCAGCGACGGACCGGGAATATACCAGCCCCAGCATTTT. Amino acid sequence: CASSDGPGIYQPQHF.

In its sample, this clone was seen a few times. The chain joins TRBV28 to TRBJ2-5; possible D gene TRBD1, 5 bases. This CDR3 comprises 14 residues. The germline V gene has CDR1 MDHEN and CDR2 SYDVKM. The V gene lost 3 bases and the J gene lost 9 bases, with 17 bases spanning the gap. The CDR3 sequence: CASSFLKGSNAQYF. The CDR3 region has the DNA TGTGCCAGCAGTTTTCTCAAGGGGTCTAATGCCCAGTACTTC.

This clone is a singleton in its sample. This rearrangement joins TRBV11-3 to TRBJ2-3, with D possibly TRBD2 on 6 matching bases. Trimming pared 6 bases from V and 8 bases from J, leaving 18 bases between. CDR3 size: 14 residues. CDR1 and CDR2 (germline): SGHNT, YENEEA. The chain's CDR3 is CASSTGLVHGTQYF. As DNA, the CDR3 is TGTGCCAGCAGTACGGGACTCGTCCATGGTACGCAGTATTTT.

V and J are TRBV4-1 and TRBJ2-5; tentative D call: TRBD2 (5 bases). CDR1 is MGHRA and CDR2 is YSYEKL in the germline V gene. Between the trimmed V and J ends, which lost 2 bases and 1 base, there was a span of 8 bases. The CDR3 consists of 14 residues. CDR3 nucleotides: TGCGCCAGCAGCCAACCCGGGGTCCAAGAGACCCAGTACTTC. Amino acid sequence: CASSQPGVQETQYF.

This chain uses TRBV3-1 (or the pseudogene TRBV3-2) with TRBJ1-2, with unresolved D. Germline V gives CDR1 LGHDT, CDR2 YNNKEL (reference sequence). Trimming removed 2 bases from V and 10 bases from J, with 11 bases in between. The CDR3 spans 12 residues. CDR3 region: CASSQPDTVYTF. For the CDR3, the DNA is TGTGCCAGCAGCCAACCCGACACGGTCTACACCTTC.

This clone has just one count. The rearrangement uses TRBV6-5 and TRBJ2-5; D may be TRBD1 (6 bases). The CDR3 loop spans 14 amino acids. Germline V gene data show CDR1 as MNHEY and CDR2 as SVGAGI. V gave up 6 bases and J gave up 1 base, with 12 bases separating them. For the CDR3, the DNA is TGTGCCAGCAGCCGCAGGGGCAGCCAAGAGACCCAGTACTTC. Amino acid sequence: CASSRRGSQETQYF.

The chain uses TRBV14 and TRBJ2-7; weak D call: TRBD2 (6 bases). The ends were cut back, 3 bases at V and 6 bases at J, with 15 bases in the middle. The CDR3 runs to 14 residues. Germline assignment: CDR1 SGHDN and CDR2 FVKESK. The CDR3 loop reads CASSHSGRRAEQYF. The CDR3 DNA sequence: TGTGCCAGCAGCCATTCGGGCAGGAGGGCCGAGCAGTACTTC.

This clone was recorded only once. CDR3 coding DNA: TGTGCCAGCCGCCGGGGGGCCACCATTCAAACTGAGCAGTTCTTC. The encoded protein is CASRRGATIQTEQFF. The chain carries TRBV7-2 and TRBJ2-1, with a possible D match to TRBD2 (7 bases). The CDR3 is 15 amino acids. Germline CDR1 and CDR2: SGHTA and FQGNSA. The V end lost 8 bases, the J end lost 9 bases, and 23 bases lay between the germline ends.